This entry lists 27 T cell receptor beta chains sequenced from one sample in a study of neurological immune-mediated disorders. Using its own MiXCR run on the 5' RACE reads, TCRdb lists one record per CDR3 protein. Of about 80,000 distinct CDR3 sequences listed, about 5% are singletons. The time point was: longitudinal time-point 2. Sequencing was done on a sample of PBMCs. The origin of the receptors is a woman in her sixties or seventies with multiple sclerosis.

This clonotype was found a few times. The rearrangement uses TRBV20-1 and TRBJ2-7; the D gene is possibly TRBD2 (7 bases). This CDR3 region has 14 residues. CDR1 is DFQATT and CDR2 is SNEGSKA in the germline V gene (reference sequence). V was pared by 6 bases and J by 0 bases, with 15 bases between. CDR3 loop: CSARGGGRSYEQYF. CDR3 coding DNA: TGCAGTGCCCGAGGGGGGGGGCGCTCCTACGAGCAGTACTTC.

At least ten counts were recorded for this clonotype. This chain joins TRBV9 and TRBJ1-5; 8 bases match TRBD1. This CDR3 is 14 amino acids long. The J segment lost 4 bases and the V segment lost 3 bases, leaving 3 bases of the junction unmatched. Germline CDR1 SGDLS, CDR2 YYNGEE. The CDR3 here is CASSADRANQPQHF. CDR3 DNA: TGTGCCAGCAGCGCGGACAGGGCGAATCAGCCCCAGCATTTT.

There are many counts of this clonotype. The CDR3, as DNA: TGTGCCAGCAGCTTCACCGGGACGGAAGTCTATGGCTACACCTTC. Its protein product is CASSFTGTEVYGYTF. This chain links TRBV5-5 with TRBJ1-2; weak D call: TRBD1 (5 bases). Germline lookup yields CDR1 SGHKS and CDR2 YYEKEE (reference sequence). The CDR3 spans 15 residues. Trimming cost V 2 bases and J 4 bases, with 15 bases left between them.

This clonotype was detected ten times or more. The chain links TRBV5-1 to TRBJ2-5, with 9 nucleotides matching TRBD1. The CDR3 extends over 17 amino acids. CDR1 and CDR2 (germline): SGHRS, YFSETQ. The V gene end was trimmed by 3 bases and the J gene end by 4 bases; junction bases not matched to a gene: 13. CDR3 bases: TGCGCCAGCAGCTACAGGGGGCTTGAACCCAAACGAGAGACCCAGTACTTC. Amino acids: CASSYRGLEPKRETQYF. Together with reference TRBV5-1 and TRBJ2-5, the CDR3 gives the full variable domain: KAGVTQTPRYLIKTRGQQVTLSCSPISGHRSVSWYQQTPGQGLQFLFEYFSETQRNKGNFPGRFSGRQFSNSRSEMNVSTLELGDSALYLCASSYRGLEPKRETQYFGPGTRLLVL.

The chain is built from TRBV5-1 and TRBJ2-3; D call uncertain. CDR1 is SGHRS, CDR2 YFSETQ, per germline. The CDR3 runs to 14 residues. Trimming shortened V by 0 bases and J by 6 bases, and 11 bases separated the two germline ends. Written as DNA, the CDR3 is TGCGCCAGCAGCTTGGCCGGGCCCGCGGATACGCAGTATTTT. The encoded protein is CASSLAGPADTQYF.

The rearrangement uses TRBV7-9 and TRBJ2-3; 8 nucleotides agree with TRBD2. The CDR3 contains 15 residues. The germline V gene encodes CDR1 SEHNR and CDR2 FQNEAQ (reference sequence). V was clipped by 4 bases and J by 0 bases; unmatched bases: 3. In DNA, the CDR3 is TGTGCCAGCAGCTCCGGGGGGGCCAGCACAGATACGCAGTATTTT. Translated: CASSSGGASTDTQYF.

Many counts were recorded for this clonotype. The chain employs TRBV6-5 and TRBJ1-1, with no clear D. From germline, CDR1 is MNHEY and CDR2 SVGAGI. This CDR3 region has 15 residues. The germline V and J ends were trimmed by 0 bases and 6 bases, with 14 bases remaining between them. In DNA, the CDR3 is TGTGCCAGCAGTTACTCTGGATCGTTGGTTTCTGAAGCTTTCTTT. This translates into CASSYSGSLVSEAFF.

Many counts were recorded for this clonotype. The CDR3 DNA reads TGTGCCAGCAGCCAAGTCCCTAATGAGCAGTTCTTC. The encoded protein is CASSQVPNEQFF. The V gene is TRBV4-2, the J gene TRBJ2-1; D uncertain. The CDR3 length is 12 residues. V was pared by 1 base and J by 7 bases, with 5 bases between. Germline V lookup: CDR1 LGHNA, CDR2 YNFKEQ.

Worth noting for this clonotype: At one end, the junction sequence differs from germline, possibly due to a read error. Here the CDR3 DNA reads TGTGTCAGCAGCTCCAGGGGAGGGGGGGTAAGCACAGATACGCAGTATTTT. It is translated as CVSSSRGGGVSTDTQYF. This rearrangement joins TRBV11-2 to TRBJ2-3; D might be TRBD2 (7 bases). The CDR3 is 17 amino acids. CDR1 is SGHAT and CDR2 is FQNNGV in the germline V gene. The complete variable domain, with remaining parts taken from reference TRBV11-2 and TRBJ2-3, reads EAGVAQSPRYKIIEKRQSVAFWCNPISGHATLYWYQQILGQGPKLLIQFQNNGVVDDSQLPKDRFSAERLKGVDSTLKIQPAKLEDSAVYLCVSSSRGGGVSTDTQYFGPGTRLTVL.

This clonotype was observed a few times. This CDR3 is CASSAAGSNQETQYF. The CDR3 DNA follows: TGCGCCAGCAGTGCGGCCGGGAGCAACCAAGAGACCCAGTACTTC. The genes are TRBV10-2 and TRBJ2-5; tentative D call: TRBD2 (6 bases). Trimming stripped 4 bases from V and 0 bases from J, with 12 bases between. There are 15 residues in the CDR3. CDR1 and CDR2 (germline): WSHSY, SAAADI.

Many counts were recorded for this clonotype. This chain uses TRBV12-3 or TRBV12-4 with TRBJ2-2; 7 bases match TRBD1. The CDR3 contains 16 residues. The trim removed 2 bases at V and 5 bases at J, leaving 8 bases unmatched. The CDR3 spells CASSLLQGVRTGELFF. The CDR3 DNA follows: TGTGCCAGCAGTTTACTCCAGGGGGTCCGGACCGGGGAGCTGTTTTTT.

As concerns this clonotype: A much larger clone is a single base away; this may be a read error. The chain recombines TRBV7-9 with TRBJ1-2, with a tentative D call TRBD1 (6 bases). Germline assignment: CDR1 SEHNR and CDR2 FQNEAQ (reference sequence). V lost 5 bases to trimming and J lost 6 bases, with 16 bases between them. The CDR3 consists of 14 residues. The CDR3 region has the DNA TGTGCCAGCAGCCACGGGCAGGGGTTCGATGGCTACACCTTC. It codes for CASSHGQGFDGYTF.

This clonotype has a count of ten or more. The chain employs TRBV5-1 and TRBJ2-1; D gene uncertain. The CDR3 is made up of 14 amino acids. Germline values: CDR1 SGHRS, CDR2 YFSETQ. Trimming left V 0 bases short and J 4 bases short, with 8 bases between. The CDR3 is CASSLEADYNEQFF. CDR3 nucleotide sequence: TGCGCCAGCAGCTTGGAGGCGGATTACAATGAGCAGTTCTTC.

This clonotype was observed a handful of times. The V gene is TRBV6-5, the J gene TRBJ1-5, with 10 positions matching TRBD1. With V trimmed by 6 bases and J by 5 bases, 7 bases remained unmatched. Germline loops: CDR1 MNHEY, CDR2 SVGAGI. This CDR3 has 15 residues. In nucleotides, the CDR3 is TGTGCCAGCAGCATCGACAGGGGGCTGTATCAGCCCCAGCATTTT. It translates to CASSIDRGLYQPQHF.

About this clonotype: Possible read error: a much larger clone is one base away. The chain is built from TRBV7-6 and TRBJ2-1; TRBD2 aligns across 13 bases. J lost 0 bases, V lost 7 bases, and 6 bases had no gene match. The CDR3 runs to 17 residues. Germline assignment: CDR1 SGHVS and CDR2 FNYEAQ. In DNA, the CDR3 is TGTGCCAGCATCCTGGGGACTAGCGGGGTCTCCTACAATGAGCAGTTCTTC. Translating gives CASILGTSGVSYNEQFF.

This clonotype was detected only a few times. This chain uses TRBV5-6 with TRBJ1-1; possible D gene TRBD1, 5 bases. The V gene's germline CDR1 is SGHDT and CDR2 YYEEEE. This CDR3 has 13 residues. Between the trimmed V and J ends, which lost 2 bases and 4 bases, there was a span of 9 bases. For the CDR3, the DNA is TGTGCCAGCAGCTTAATGCAGGGCACTGAAGCTTTCTTT. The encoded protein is CASSLMQGTEAFF.

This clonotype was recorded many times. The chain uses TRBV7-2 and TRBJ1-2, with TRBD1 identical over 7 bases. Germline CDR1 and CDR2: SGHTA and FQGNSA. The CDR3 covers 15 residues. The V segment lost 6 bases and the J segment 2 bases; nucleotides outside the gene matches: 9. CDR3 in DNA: TGTGCCAGCAGTTCCTACAGGGGAGAGAACTATGGCTACACCTTC. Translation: CASSSYRGENYGYTF.

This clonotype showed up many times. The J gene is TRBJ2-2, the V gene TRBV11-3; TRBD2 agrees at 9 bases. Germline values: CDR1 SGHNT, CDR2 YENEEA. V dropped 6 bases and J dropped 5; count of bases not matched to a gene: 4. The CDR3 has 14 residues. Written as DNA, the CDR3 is TGTGCCAGCAGTCCGCTAGCGGGGACCGGGGAGCTGTTTTTT. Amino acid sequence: CASSPLAGTGELFF.

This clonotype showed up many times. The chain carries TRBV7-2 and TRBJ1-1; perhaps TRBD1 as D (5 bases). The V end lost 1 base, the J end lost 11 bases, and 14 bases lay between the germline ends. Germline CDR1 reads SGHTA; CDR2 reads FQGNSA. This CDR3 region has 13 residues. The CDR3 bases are TGTGCCAGCAGCTTAGATCCCGGGGCCGGGGCTTTCTTT. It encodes CASSLDPGAGAFF.

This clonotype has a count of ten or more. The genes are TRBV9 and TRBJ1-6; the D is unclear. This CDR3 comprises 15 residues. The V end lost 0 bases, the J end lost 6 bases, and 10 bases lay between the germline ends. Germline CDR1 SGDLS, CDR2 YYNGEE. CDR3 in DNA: TGTGCCAGCAGCGTAGGGACGGGCGGTAATTCACCCCTCCACTTT. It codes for CASSVGTGGNSPLHF.

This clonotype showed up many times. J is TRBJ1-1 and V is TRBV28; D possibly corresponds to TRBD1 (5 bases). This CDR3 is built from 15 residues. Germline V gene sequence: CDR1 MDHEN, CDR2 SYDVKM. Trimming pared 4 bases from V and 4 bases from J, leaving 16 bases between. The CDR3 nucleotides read TGTGCCAGCAGTTCCGGGCTTCAGGGAGGCACTGAAGCTTTCTTT. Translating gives CASSSGLQGGTEAFF. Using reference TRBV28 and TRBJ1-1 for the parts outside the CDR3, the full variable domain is DVKVTQSSRYLVKRTGEKVFLECVQDMDHENMFWYRQDPGLGLRLIYFSYDVKMKEKGDIPEGYSVSREKKERFSLILESASTNQTSMYLCASSSGLQGGTEAFFGQGTRLTVV.

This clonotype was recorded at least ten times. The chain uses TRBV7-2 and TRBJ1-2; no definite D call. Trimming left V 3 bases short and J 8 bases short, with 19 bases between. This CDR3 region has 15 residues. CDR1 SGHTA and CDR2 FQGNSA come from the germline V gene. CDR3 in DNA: TGTGCCAGCAGCTTTCAAATAGCCCCGACGTCCGGCTACACCTTC. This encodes CASSFQIAPTSGYTF.

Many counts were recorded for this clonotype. The CDR3 DNA follows: TGTGCCAGCACCAAGGGATTGGGCGAGACCCAGTACTTC. Translating it yields CASTKGLGETQYF. The V and J genes are TRBV12-3 or TRBV12-4 and TRBJ2-5; D not resolved. This CDR3 is 13 amino acids long. V lost 7 bases and J lost 5, with 14 bases in between.

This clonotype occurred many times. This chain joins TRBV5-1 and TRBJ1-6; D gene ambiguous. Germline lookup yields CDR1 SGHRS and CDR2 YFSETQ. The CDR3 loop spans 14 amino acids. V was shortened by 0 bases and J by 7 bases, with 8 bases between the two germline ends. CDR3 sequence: CASSLDALNSPLHF. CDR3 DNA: TGCGCCAGCAGCTTGGACGCTCTAAATTCACCCCTCCACTTT.

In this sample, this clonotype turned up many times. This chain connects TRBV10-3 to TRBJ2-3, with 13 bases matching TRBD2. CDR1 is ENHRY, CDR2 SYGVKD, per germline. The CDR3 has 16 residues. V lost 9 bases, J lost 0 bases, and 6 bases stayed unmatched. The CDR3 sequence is CAMGMGLAGSTDTQYF. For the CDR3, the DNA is TGTGCCATGGGGATGGGACTAGCGGGGAGCACAGATACGCAGTATTTT.

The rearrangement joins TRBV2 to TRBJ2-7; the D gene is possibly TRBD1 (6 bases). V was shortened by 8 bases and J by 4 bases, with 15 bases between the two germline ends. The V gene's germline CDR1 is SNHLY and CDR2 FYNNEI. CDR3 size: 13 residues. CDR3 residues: CASLEQGPYEQYF. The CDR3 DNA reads TGTGCCAGCCTAGAACAGGGACCTTACGAGCAGTACTTC.

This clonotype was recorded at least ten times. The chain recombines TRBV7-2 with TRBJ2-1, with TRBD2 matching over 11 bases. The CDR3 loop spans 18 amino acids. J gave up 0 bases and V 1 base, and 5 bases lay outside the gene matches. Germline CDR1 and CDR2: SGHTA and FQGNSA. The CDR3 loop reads CASSLGTSGPSSYNEQFF. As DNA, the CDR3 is TGTGCCAGCAGCTTAGGGACTAGCGGGCCTAGCTCCTACAATGAGCAGTTCTTC.